This is a list of T cell receptor beta chains from one sample in a study of human T cells and chemical hapten exposure. Using its own MiXCR run on the RACE reads, TCRdb lists one record per CDR3 protein. The data hold roughly 13,000 distinct CDR3 sequences, with about 15% observed a single time. This sample comprised whole blood, obtained in connection with sensitization to the hapten diphenylcyclopropenone (DPC). These receptors were collected from a woman in her 30s with alopecia areata. Some clones in this sample may be carry-over from other donors' samples. Both conserved end residues are part of each CDR3. Fields, in order: D gene, J gene, V gene, clone size, CDR3 DNA, CDR3 protein. D genes are given only for firm matches. Not every row has a clone size; where given, it reads once, few, many or a size class.

D: NA
J: TRBJ2-3
V: TRBV5-6
size: NA
DNA: TGTGCCAGCAGCTTTCGGCTATTTTGGACAGATACGCAGTATTTT
CDR3: CASSFRLFWTDTQYF

D: NA
J: TRBJ2-5
V: TRBV9
size: NA
DNA: TGTGCCAGCAGCGTAGCTCTGGACCGGGACGGGGAGACCCAGTACTTC
CDR3: CASSVALDRDGETQYF

D: TRBD2
J: TRBJ2-1
V: TRBV20-1
size: many
DNA: TGCAGTGCTAGACCAGGACTAGCGGGAAGCATTCCCTACAATGAGCAGTTCTTC
CDR3: CSARPGLAGSIPYNEQFF

D: NA
J: TRBJ2-1
V: TRBV29-1
size: many
DNA: TGCAGCGTTGTGAAGGGTTATGAGCAGTTCTTC
CDR3: CSVVKGYEQFF

D: TRBD1
J: TRBJ1-2
V: TRBV18
size: medium-sized
DNA: TGTGCCAGCTCACCAGGACAGGGGAACTATGGCTACACCTTC
CDR3: CASSPGQGNYGYTF

D: NA
J: TRBJ1-1
V: TRBV7-2
size: many
DNA: TGTGCCAGCAGCTTAGGGGGGATGGTGACTGAAGCTTTCTTT
CDR3: CASSLGGMVTEAFF

D: NA
J: TRBJ2-7
V: TRBV14
size: medium-sized
DNA: TGTGCCAGCAGCCAAGTCGTAGGGTACGAGCAGTACTTC
CDR3: CASSQVVGYEQYF

D: NA
J: TRBJ1-1
V: TRBV12-3/TRBV12-4
size: NA
DNA: TGTGCCAGCAGTTTCGGGGCGGTGGCCACTGAAGCTTTCTTT
CDR3: CASSFGAVATEAFF

D: NA
J: TRBJ2-7
V: TRBV20-1
size: medium-sized
DNA: TGCAGTGCTACGGGCGAGACTAGGATCTCCCACGAGCAGTACTTC
CDR3: CSATGETRISHEQYF

D: NA
J: TRBJ2-7
V: TRBV10-3
size: medium-sized
DNA: TGTGCCATCAGTGAGTCCGACAGAACCGGGAGCGGCAACTCCTACGAGCAGTACTTC
CDR3: CAISESDRTGSGNSYEQYF

D: NA
J: TRBJ2-2
V: TRBV29-1
size: medium-sized
DNA: TGCAGCGTTGCGTATTGGATGAACACCGGGGAGCTGTTTTTT
CDR3: CSVAYWMNTGELFF